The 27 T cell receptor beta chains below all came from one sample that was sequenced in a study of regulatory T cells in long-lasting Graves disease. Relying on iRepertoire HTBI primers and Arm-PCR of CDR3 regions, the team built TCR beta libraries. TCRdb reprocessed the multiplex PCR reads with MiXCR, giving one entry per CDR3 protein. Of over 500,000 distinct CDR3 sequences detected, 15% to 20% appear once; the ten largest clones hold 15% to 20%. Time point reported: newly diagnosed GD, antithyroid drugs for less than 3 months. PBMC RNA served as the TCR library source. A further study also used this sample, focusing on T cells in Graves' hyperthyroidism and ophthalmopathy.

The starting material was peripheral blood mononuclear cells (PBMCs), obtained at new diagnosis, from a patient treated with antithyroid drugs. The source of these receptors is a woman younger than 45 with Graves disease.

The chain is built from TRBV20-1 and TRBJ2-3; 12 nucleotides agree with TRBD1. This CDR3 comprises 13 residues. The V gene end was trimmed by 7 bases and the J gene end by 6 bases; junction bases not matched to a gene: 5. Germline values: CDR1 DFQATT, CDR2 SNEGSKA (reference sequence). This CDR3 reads CSEKGQGADTQYF. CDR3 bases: TGCAGTGAAAAGGGACAGGGGGCCGATACGCAGTATTTT.

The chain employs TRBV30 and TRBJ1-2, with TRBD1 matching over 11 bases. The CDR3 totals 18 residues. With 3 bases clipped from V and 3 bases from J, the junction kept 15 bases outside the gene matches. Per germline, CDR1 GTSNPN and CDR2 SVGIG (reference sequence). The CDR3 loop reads CAWREGFFGTGGDYGYTF. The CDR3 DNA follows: TGTGCCTGGAGGGAGGGTTTTTTCGGGACAGGGGGAGACTATGGCTACACCTTC.

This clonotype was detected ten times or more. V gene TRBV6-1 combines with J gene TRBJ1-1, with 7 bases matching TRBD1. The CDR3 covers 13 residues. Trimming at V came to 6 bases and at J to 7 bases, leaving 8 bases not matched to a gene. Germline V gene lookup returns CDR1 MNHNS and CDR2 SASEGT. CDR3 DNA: TGTGCCAGCAGGCCGGACCGGACAGGTGAAGCTTTCTTT. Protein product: CASRPDRTGEAFF.

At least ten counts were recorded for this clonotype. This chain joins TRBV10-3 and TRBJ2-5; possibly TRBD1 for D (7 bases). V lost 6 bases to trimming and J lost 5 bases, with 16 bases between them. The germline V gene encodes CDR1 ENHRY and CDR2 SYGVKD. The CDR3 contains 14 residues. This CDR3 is CAISGGGSSETQYF. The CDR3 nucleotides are TGTGCCATCAGCGGAGGGGGCTCTTCGGAGACCCAGTACTTC.

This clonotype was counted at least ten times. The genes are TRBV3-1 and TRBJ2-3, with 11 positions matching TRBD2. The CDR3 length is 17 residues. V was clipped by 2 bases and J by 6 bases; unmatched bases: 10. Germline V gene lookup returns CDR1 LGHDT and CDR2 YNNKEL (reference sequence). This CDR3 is CASSQRRTSGSGDTQYF. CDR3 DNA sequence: TGTGCCAGCAGCCAAAGACGAACTAGCGGGAGTGGGGATACGCAGTATTTT.

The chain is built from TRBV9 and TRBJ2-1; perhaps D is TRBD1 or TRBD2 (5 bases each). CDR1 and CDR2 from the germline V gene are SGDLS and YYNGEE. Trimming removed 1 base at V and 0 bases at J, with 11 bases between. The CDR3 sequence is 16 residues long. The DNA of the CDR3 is TGTGCCAGCAGCGTATATCGGGACCGCTCCTACAATGAGCAGTTCTTC. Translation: CASSVYRDRSYNEQFF.

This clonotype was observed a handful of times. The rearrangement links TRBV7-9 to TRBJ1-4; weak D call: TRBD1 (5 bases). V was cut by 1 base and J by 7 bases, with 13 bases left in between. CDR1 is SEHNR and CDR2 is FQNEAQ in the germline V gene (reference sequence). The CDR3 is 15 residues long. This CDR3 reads CASSLVGALGEKLFF. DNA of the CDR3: TGTGCCAGCAGCTTAGTCGGGGCGTTAGGTGAAAAACTGTTTTTT.

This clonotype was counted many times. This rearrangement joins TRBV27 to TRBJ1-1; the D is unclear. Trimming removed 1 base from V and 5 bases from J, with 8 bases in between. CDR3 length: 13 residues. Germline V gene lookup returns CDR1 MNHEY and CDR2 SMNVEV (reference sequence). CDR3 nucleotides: TGTGCCAGCAGTTTATGGAGTGGGACTGAAGCTTTCTTT. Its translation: CASSLWSGTEAFF.

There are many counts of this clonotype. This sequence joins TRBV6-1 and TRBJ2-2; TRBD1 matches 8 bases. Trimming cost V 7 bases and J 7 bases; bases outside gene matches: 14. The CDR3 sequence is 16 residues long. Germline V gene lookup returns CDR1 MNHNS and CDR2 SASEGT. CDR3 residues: CASIHRGTGKGGELFF. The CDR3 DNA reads TGTGCCAGCATCCACAGGGGGACAGGCAAGGGCGGGGAGCTGTTTTTT.

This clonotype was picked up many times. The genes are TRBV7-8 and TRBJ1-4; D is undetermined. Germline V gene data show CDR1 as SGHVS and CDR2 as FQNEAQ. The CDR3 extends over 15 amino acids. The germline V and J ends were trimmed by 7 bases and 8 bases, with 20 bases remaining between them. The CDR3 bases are TGTGCCAGCACCCCTCTCGGGAACAGAGGGGAAAAACTGTTTTTT. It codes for CASTPLGNRGEKLFF.

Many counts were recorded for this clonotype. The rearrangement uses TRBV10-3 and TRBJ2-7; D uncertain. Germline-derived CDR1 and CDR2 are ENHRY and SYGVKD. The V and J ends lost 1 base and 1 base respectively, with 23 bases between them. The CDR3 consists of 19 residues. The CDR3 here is CAISEYGLLPTGPSYEQYF. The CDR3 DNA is TGTGCCATCAGTGAGTACGGTCTCTTACCTACCGGGCCTTCCTACGAGCAGTACTTC.

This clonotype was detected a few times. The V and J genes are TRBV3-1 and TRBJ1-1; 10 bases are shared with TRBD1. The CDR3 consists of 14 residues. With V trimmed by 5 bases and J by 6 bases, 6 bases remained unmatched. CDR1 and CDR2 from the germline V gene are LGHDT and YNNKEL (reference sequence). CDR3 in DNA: TGTGCCAGCAGCGCCCGGGACAGGGGTCCTGAAGCTTTCTTT. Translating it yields CASSARDRGPEAFF.

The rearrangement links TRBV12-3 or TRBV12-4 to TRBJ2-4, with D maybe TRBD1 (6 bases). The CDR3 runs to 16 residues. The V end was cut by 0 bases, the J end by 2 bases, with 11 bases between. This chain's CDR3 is CASSLAGGKTKNIQYF. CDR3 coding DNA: TGTGCCAGCAGTTTAGCAGGGGGTAAGACCAAAAACATTCAGTACTTC.

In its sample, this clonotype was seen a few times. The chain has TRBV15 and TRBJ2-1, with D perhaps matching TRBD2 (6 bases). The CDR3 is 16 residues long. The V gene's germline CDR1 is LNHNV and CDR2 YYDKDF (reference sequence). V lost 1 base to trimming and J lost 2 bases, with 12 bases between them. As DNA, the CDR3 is TGTGCCACCAGCAGAGCCGGGAGCTATACCTACAATGAGCAGTTCTTC. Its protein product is CATSRAGSYTYNEQFF.

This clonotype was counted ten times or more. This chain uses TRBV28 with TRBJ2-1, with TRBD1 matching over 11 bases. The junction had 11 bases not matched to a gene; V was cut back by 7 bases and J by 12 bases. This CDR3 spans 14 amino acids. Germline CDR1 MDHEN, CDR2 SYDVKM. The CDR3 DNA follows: TGTGCCAGCACCCCGGGACAGGGGGGCATGGGGCAGTTCTTC. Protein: CASTPGQGGMGQFF.

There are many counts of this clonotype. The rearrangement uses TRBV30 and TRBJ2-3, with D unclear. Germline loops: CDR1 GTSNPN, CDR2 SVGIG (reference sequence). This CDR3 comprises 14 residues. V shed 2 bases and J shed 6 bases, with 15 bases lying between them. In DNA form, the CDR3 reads TGTGCCTGGAGTTACGGAATAACAAGGGATACGCAGTATTTT. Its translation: CAWSYGITRDTQYF.

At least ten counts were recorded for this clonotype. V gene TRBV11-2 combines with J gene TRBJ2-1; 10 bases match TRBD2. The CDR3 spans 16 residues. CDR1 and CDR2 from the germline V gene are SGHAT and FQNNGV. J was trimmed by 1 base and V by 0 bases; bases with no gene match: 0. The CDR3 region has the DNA TGTGCCAGCAGCTTAGAGACTAGCGGGTCCTACAATGAGCAGTTCTTC. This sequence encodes CASSLETSGSYNEQFF.

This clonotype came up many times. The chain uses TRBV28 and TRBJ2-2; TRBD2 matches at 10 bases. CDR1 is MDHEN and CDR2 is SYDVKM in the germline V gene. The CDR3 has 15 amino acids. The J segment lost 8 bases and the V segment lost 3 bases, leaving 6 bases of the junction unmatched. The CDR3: CASSLIAGGSGELFF. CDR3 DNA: TGTGCCAGCAGTTTGATAGCGGGAGGATCGGGGGAGCTGTTTTTT.

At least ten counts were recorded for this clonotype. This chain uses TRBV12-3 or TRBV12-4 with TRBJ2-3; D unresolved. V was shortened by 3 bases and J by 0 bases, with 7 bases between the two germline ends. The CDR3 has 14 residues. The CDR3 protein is CASSFVQSTDTQYF. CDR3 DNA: TGTGCCAGCAGTTTTGTGCAGAGCACAGATACGCAGTATTTT.

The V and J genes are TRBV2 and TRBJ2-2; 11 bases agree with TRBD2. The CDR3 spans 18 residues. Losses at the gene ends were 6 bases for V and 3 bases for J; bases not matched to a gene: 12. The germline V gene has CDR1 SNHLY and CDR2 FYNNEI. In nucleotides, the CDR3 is TGTGCCAGCAGGATGTCCAGGATAGCGGGAGGGGACACCGGGGAGCTGTTTTTT. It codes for CASRMSRIAGGDTGELFF.

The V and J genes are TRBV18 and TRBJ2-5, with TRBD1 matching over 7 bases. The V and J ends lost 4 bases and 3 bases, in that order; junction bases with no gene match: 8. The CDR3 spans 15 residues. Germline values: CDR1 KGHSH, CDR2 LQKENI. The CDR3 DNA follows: TGTGCCAGCTCACGTAGCCCGGGACAGAAAGAGACCCAGTACTTC. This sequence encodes CASSRSPGQKETQYF.

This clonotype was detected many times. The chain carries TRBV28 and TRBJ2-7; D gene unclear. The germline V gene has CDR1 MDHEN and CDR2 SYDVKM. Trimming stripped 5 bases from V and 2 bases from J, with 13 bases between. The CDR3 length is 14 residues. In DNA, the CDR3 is TGTGCCAGCAGTACAACACAACCCACCTACGAGCAGTACTTC. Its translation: CASSTTQPTYEQYF.

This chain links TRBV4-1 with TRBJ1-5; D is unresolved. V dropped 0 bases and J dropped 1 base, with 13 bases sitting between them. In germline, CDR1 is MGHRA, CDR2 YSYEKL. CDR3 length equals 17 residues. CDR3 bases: TGCGCCAGCAGCCAAGAACCCACCCCGGGCAGCAATCAGCCCCAGCATTTT. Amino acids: CASSQEPTPGSNQPQHF.

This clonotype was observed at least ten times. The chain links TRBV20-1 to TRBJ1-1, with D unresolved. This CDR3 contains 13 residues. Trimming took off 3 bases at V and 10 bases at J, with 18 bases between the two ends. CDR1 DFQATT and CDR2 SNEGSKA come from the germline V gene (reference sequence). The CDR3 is CSASFGIVSVAFF. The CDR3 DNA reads TGCAGTGCTAGTTTCGGGATTGTGTCGGTAGCTTTCTTT.

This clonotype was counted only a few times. CDR3 sequence: CSAGMGIQPQHF. CDR3 bases: TGCAGTGCTGGAATGGGGATTCAGCCCCAGCATTTT. The rearrangement joins TRBV20-1 to TRBJ1-5; D is ambiguous. The ends were cut back, 5 bases at V and 6 bases at J, with 11 bases in the middle. There are 12 residues in the CDR3. Per germline, CDR1 DFQATT and CDR2 SNEGSKA (reference sequence).

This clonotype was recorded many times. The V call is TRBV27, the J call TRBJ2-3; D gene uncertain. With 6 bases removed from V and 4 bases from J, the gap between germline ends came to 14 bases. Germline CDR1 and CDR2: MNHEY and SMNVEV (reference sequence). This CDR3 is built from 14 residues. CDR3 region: CASSHDGTADTQYF. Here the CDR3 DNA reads TGTGCCAGCAGCCATGACGGCACGGCAGATACGCAGTATTTT.

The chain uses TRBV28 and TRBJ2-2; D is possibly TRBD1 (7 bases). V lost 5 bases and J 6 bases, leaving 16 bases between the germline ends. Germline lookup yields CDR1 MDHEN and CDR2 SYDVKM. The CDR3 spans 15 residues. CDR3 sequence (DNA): TGTGCCAGCAGTCCAGCGGACAGGAGGGCCGGGGAGCTGTTTTTT. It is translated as CASSPADRRAGELFF.